The 21 T cell receptor beta chains given below trace back to one sample, sequenced in a study of siplizumab effects on memory and regulatory T cells. Assay: immunoSEQ multiplex PCR; the TCRdb copy retains only in-frame clones and omits some. Altogether some 100,000 clones are present, over 85% being singletons, with the ten largest covering around 0.15%. The sequenced sample consisted of non-Treg CD4+ T cells sorted from blood. All receptors come from a human donor in good health.

V is TRBV7-2 and J is TRBJ2-7; D is undetermined. This CDR3 spans 12 amino acids. V was trimmed by 5 bases and J by 6 bases, leaving 11 bases between them. Germline V gene data show CDR1 as SGHTA and CDR2 as FQGNSA. CDR3: CASSPSGAEQYF. Here the CDR3 DNA reads TGTGCCAGCAGCCCGTCTGGAGCCGAGCAGTACTTC.

The V gene is TRBV5-1, the J gene TRBJ1-1; D is uncertain. CDR1 and CDR2 from the germline V gene are SGHRS and YFSETQ. CDR3 length: 14 amino acids. V was pared by 4 bases and J by 0 bases, with 10 bases between. In DNA, the CDR3 is TGCGCCAGCAGCGCGGCGACCATGAACACTGAAGCTTTCTTT. This codes for CASSAATMNTEAFF.

The genes are TRBV7-6 and TRBJ2-5; D tentatively fits TRBD1 or TRBD2 (5 bases each). Per the germline V gene, CDR1 is SGHVS and CDR2 is FNYEAQ. V was trimmed by 5 bases and J by 5 bases, leaving 18 bases between them. The CDR3 extends over 15 amino acids. Here the CDR3 reads CASSPRGDPRETQYF. The CDR3 DNA follows: TGTGCCAGCAGCCCACGGGGCGACCCGCGGGAGACCCAGTACTTC. Complete variable domain (other parts from reference TRBV7-6 and TRBJ2-5): GAGVSQSPRYKVTKRGQDVALRCDPISGHVSLYWYRQALGQGPEFLTYFNYEAQQDKSGLPNDRFSAERPEGSISTLTIQRTEQRDSAMYRCASSPRGDPRETQYFGPGTRLLVL.

This clone was seen once. The gene calls are TRBV10-2 and TRBJ1-1; TRBD1 aligns across 8 bases. J lost 1 base, V lost 6 bases, and 4 bases had no gene match. Per germline, CDR1 WSHSY and CDR2 SAAADI. The CDR3 has 14 amino acids. The CDR3: CASRSQGENTEAFF. The CDR3 coding sequence is TGCGCCAGCAGATCACAGGGGGAGAACACTGAAGCTTTCTTT.

The chain uses TRBV14 and TRBJ2-3; D possibly corresponds to TRBD1 (5 bases). From germline, CDR1 is SGHDN and CDR2 FVKESK. The CDR3 consists of 15 residues. V gave up 8 bases and J gave up 0 bases, with 15 bases separating them. CDR3 sequence (DNA): TGTGCCAGCGCCCACCAGGGAACTAGCACAGATACGCAGTATTTT. Amino acid sequence: CASAHQGTSTDTQYF.

This clone has only one observation. The genes are TRBV19 and TRBJ2-5; no definite D call. The V end was cut by 6 bases, the J end by 0 bases, with 5 bases between. The CDR3 runs 12 residues. The germline gives CDR1 LNHDA, CDR2 SQIVND (reference sequence). CDR3 bases: TGTGCCAGTAGCCGGCACCAAGAGACCCAGTACTTC. Protein sequence: CASSRHQETQYF.

This clone appeared once. This chain joins TRBV11-1 and TRBJ1-1; a weak D match, TRBD1 (5 bases). V gave up 5 bases and J gave up 1 base, with 14 bases separating them. The CDR3 loop spans 15 amino acids. Germline V gene data show CDR1 as SGHAT and CDR2 as FQDESV (reference sequence). In nucleotides, the CDR3 is TGTGCCAGCAGCCCTAGTAGAGGGGCGAACACTGAAGCTTTCTTT. Residues: CASSPSRGANTEAFF.

This chain links TRBV6-5 with TRBJ1-2; no reliable D call. CDR3 length equals 13 residues. Trimming removed 2 bases at V and 8 bases at J, with 12 bases between. From germline, CDR1 is MNHEY and CDR2 SVGAGI. The CDR3 spells CASSYEATNGYTF. For the CDR3, the DNA is TGTGCCAGCAGTTACGAGGCAACTAACGGCTACACCTTC.

This chain links TRBV27 with TRBJ2-4; D gene ambiguous. Trimming took off 2 bases at V and 0 bases at J, with 17 bases between the two ends. Germline assignment: CDR1 MNHEY and CDR2 SMNVEV (reference sequence). CDR3 size: 18 residues. The CDR3 reads CASSLVLAVLLAKNIQYF. CDR3 DNA sequence: TGTGCCAGCAGTTTAGTCCTGGCGGTCCTTCTAGCCAAAAACATTCAGTACTTC.

The chain has TRBV6-1 and TRBJ1-4, with 7 positions matching TRBD1. CDR1 and CDR2 from the germline V gene are MNHNS and SASEGT. The CDR3 runs to 16 residues. The V and J ends lost 3 bases and 8 bases, in that order; junction bases with no gene match: 12. CDR3 sequence: CASSDPGGGALEKLFF. DNA for the CDR3: TGTGCCAGCAGTGACCCAGGAGGGGGCGCGTTGGAAAAACTGTTTTTT.

The chain employs TRBV10-2 and TRBJ2-6; D is unclear. The CDR3 sequence is 13 residues long. Germline V CDR1 and CDR2: WSHSY, SAAADI. V lost 7 bases, J lost 0 bases, and 4 bases lay in between. The CDR3 here is CASKNSGANVLTF. The CDR3 coding sequence is TGCGCCAGCAAAAACTCTGGGGCCAACGTCCTGACTTTC.

The gene calls are TRBV9 and TRBJ2-5; a possible D gene is TRBD2 (5 bases). Germline assignment: CDR1 SGDLS and CDR2 YYNGEE. The length of the CDR3 is 14 residues. V dropped 0 bases and J dropped 4 bases, with 10 bases sitting between them. CDR3 in DNA: TGTGCCAGCAGCGTAGGAGGGCTCGGAGAGACCCAGTACTTC. This sequence encodes CASSVGGLGETQYF.

The V and J genes are TRBV18 and TRBJ2-7; D unclear. V shed 0 bases and J shed 2 bases, with 8 bases lying between them. CDR1 KGHSH and CDR2 LQKENI come from the germline V gene. The CDR3 extends over 14 amino acids. CDR3 bases: TGTGCCAGCTCACCACCCGGCGGAACCTACGAGCAGTACTTC. This encodes CASSPPGGTYEQYF. Drawing the rest from reference TRBV18 and TRBJ2-7, the complete variable domain is NAGVMQNPRHLVRRRGQEARLRCSPMKGHSHVYWYRQLPEEGLKFMVYLQKENIIDESGMPKERFSAEFPKEGPSILRIQQVVRGDSAAYFCASSPPGGTYEQYFGPGTRLTVT.

As concerns this clone: The junction does not match germline at one end; this may be a read error. V is TRBV18 and J is TRBJ2-5, with 7 bases identical to TRBD2. The CDR3 consists of 16 residues. CDR1 is KGHSH and CDR2 is LQKENI in the germline V gene. The CDR3 coding sequence is TGTGCCAGTTCACCACAGTCCAGCGGGATCGTAGGGACCCAGTACTTC. Protein sequence: CASSPQSSGIVGTQYF.

V gene TRBV9 combines with J gene TRBJ2-3; D unresolved. Germline V CDR1 and CDR2: SGDLS, YYNGEE. The length of the CDR3 is 13 residues. V shed 5 bases and J shed 4 bases, with 11 bases lying between them. CDR3: CASSLPLSDTQYF. CDR3 coding DNA: TGTGCCAGCAGTCTTCCTCTATCAGATACGCAGTATTTT. Supplemented by reference TRBV9 and TRBJ2-3, the full variable domain reads DSGVTQTPKHLITATGQRVTLRCSPRSGDLSVYWYQQSLDQGLQFLIQYYNGEERAKGNILERFSAQQFPDLHSELNLSSLELGDSALYFCASSLPLSDTQYFGPGTRLTVL.

The table lists this clone with a count of one. This sequence joins TRBV2 and TRBJ2-2; 9 bases match TRBD1. The V gene's germline CDR1 is SNHLY and CDR2 FYNNEI. The CDR3 contains 14 residues. V trimming: 7 bases; J trimming: 5 bases; junction bases outside the gene matches: 5. Here the CDR3 reads CASTGTGRTGELFF. CDR3 coding DNA: TGTGCCAGCACCGGGACAGGGAGGACCGGGGAGCTGTTTTTT.

For the CDR3, the DNA is TGTGCCAGCTCCTCCTCCGCGAGGAGTAAGTATTTT. Translating it yields CASSSSARSKYF. The chain employs TRBV4-2 and TRBJ2-3; D call uncertain. The germline V and J ends were trimmed by 8 bases and 13 bases, with 19 bases remaining between them. Germline assignment: CDR1 LGHNA and CDR2 YNFKEQ. This CDR3 is 12 amino acids long.

This sequence joins TRBV28 and TRBJ1-2; tentatively, D is TRBD1 (6 bases). V lost 6 bases and J 7 bases, leaving 9 bases between the germline ends. Germline V CDR1 and CDR2: MDHEN, SYDVKM. CDR3 size: 11 residues. The CDR3 sequence: CASSPGVGYTF. The CDR3 nucleotides are TGTGCCAGCAGCCCAGGGGTTGGCTACACCTTC.

This sequence joins TRBV5-4 and TRBJ1-3; TRBD1 might be the D (5 bases). The CDR3 runs 15 residues. The V end lost 0 bases, the J end lost 0 bases, and 7 bases lay between the germline ends. Germline V gene data show CDR1 as SGHNT and CDR2 as YYREEE (reference sequence). The DNA for the CDR3 is TGTGCCAGCAGCTTGGGACAGTCCTCTGGAAACACCATATATTTT. Protein product: CASSLGQSSGNTIYF.

The V call is TRBV15, the J call TRBJ1-4; 7 positions agree with TRBD1. CDR3 length equals 16 residues. From germline, CDR1 is LNHNV and CDR2 YYDKDF (reference sequence). V shed 6 bases and J 5 bases; nucleotides not matched to a gene: 12. The CDR3 region has the DNA TGTGCCACCAGGGCACAGTACGGGACAGAGAATGAAAAACTGTTTTTT. Protein product: CATRAQYGTENEKLFF.

V gene TRBV5-1 combines with J gene TRBJ2-1, with TRBD2 matching 10 bases. Germline-derived CDR1 and CDR2 are SGHRS and YFSETQ. V dropped 0 bases and J dropped 6; count of bases not matched to a gene: 3. The CDR3 totals 15 residues. The CDR3 DNA reads as TGCGCCAGCAGCTTGGTGGTAGCGGGGGGCAATGAGCAGTTCTTC. It translates to CASSLVVAGGNEQFF.